Listed below are T cell receptor beta chains from one sample, sequenced in a study of identifying expanded T cells in peripheral blood. Profiling relied on immunoSEQ multiplex PCR, and the TCRdb table lists in-frame clones only, not all of them. The sample includes tens of thousands of clones, roughly 88% of them seen just once. Material: blood. These receptors all come from a person aged 18-69 years in good health. The CDR3 runs from the conserved cysteine through the conserved F or W. D genes are given only for firm matches. A clone size is listed for some rows: how often the clone was seen (once, few, many), or a class if it is expanded.

j_call d_call clone_size v_call cdr3_aa cdr3_nt
TRBJ2-1 TRBD2 - TRBV4-3 CASSQDPLAGVGEQFF TGCGCCAGCAGCCAAGACCCGCTAGCGGGAGTAGGTGAGCAGTTCTTC
TRBJ2-7 - - TRBV21-1 CASSPPGKREGYEQYF TGTGCCAGCAGCCCTCCCGGAAAGCGGGAGGGCTACGAGCAGTACTTC
TRBJ2-1 - - TRBV9 CASSVDTAHYNEQLF TGTGCCAGCAGCGTAGACACGGCCCACTACAATGAGCAGCTCTTC
TRBJ2-3 - - TRBV6-5 CASSYWVHTQYF TGTGCCAGCAGTTACTGGGTCCATACGCAGTATTTT
TRBJ1-3 - - TRBV6-1 CASSEANRVSGNTIYF TGTGCCAGCAGTGAAGCGAACCGAGTCTCTGGAAACACCATATATTTT
TRBJ1-5 - few TRBV19 CASEDGDQPQHF TGTGCCAGTGAGGACGGAGATCAGCCCCAGCATTTT
TRBJ1-2 TRBD1 - TRBV4-1 CASSQGQGDSYGYTF TGCGCCAGCAGCCAGGGACAGGGGGACTCCTATGGCTACACCTTC
TRBJ2-1 - - TRBV28 CASSFLNGGTREQFF TGTGCCAGCAGTTTTTTGAACGGGGGGACAAGGGAACAGTTCTTC
TRBJ2-7 - - TRBV2 CASSEGGARLTYEQYF TGTGCCAGCAGTGAAGGAGGGGCCCGCTTAACCTACGAGCAGTACTTC
TRBJ1-2 - once TRBV28 CASSYEGRYGYTF TGTGCCAGCAGTTATGAGGGGCGCTATGGCTACACCTTC
TRBJ1-2 TRBD1 - TRBV30 CAWSVDRVTGYTF TGTGCCTGGAGTGTTGACAGGGTAACTGGCTACACCTTC
TRBJ1-3 - - TRBV2 CASSLRDSGNTIYF TGTGCCAGCAGTCTCCGGGACTCTGGAAACACCATATATTTT
TRBJ2-3 TRBD2 once TRBV7-9 CASSPPQTSGRPDTQYF TGTGCCAGCAGCCCTCCTCAGACTAGCGGGAGGCCAGATACGCAGTATTTT
TRBJ1-2 TRBD1 - TRBV25-1 CASRKLRDSYYGYTF TGTGCCAGCAGGAAACTACGGGACAGCTACTATGGCTACACCTTC
TRBJ1-2 - few TRBV30 CAWGREPGGYTF TGTGCCTGGGGGCGTGAGCCGGGAGGCTACACCTTC
TRBJ2-5 - - TRBV6-5 CASSKGRGRQETQYF TGTGCCAGCAGTAAGGGGAGGGGGAGGCAAGAGACCCAGTACTTC
TRBJ2-5 TRBD1 once TRBV7-8 CASSGPGTGIQETQYF TGTGCCAGCAGCGGTCCCGGGACAGGGATCCAAGAGACCCAGTACTTC
TRBJ2-7 TRBD2 - TRBV11-2 CASSFDLAGGREQYF TGTGCCAGCAGCTTCGACCTTGCGGGAGGTCGGGAGCAGTACTTC
TRBJ2-7 - - TRBV11-2 CASGRGYEQYF TGTGCCTCCGGCAGGGGCTACGAGCAGTACTTC
TRBJ1-6 - - TRBV28 CASSWQGLSPLHF TGTGCCAGCAGTTGGCAGGGGCTTTCACCCCTCCACTTT
TRBJ2-1 TRBD2 - TRBV6-1 CASRDSGVLEQFF TGTGCCAGCAGGGATAGCGGGGTTCTTGAGCAGTTCTTC
TRBJ1-5 - - TRBV4-1 CASSQESGHIPNQPQHF TGCGCCAGCAGCCAAGAATCTGGACACATTCCCAATCAGCCCCAGCATTTT